The clone carrying this TCR beta chain was detected a few times. What it binds is not known. Time point: newly diagnosed GD, antithyroid drugs for less than 3 months. PBMCs were the source of the RNA used for TCR sequencing. Trimming took 4 bases from V and 0 from J, leaving 13 bases between them. The CDR3 runs 16 residues. CDR1 is SGHRS, CDR2 YFSETQ, per germline. The data originate from a study of regulatory T cells in long-lasting Graves disease. Study-level points and caveats: There was favoring of TRBV28, TRBJ1-2 and TRBJ2-5 in persistent disease.

CDR3 regions were amplified by Arm-PCR using iRepertoire HTBI primers to build TCR beta libraries. TCRdb independently ran MiXCR on the multiplex PCR reads; one entry per CDR3 protein. The sample has 400,000 to 500,000 distinct CDR3 sequences, 14% seen once. This same sample was also part of a study on T cells in Graves' hyperthyroidism and ophthalmopathy.

This clonotype was obtained from a woman aged 45-65 years with Graves disease. This sequence joins TRBV5-1 and TRBJ2-2, with TRBD1 as a possible D gene (6 bases). Sequenced here: peripheral blood mononuclear cells (PBMCs), sampled at new diagnosis, from a patient treated with antithyroid drugs. The CDR3 nucleotides are TGCGCCAGCAGCCCCTACAGGGCGGCGAACACCGGGGAGCTGTTTTTT. It translates to CASSPYRAANTGELFF.